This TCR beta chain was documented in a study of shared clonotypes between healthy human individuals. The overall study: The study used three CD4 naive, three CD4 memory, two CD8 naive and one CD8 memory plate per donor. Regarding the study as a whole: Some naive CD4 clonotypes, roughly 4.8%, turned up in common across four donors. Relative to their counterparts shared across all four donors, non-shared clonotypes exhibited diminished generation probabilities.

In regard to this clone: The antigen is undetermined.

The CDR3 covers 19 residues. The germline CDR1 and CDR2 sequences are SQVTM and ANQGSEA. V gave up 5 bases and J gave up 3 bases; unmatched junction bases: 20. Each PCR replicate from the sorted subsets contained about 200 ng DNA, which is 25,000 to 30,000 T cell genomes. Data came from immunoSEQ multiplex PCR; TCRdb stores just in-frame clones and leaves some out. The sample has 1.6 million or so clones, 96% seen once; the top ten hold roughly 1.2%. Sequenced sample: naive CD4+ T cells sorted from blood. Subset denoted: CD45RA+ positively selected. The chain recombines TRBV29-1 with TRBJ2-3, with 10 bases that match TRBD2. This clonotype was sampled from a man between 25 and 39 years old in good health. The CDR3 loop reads CSVTGLAETELGVTDTQYF. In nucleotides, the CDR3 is TGCAGCGTTACAGGACTAGCGGAGACTGAACTGGGGGTGACAGATACGCAGTATTTT.